This TCR beta chain stems from a study of T cell responses to AZD1222 COVID-19 vaccine. Whole-study findings and limits: Regions left unmutated in variants are reportedly the target of nearly half of spike-specific TCRs. White British people made up most donors, females outnumbered males, and clonal diversity was possibly underestimated. Two AZD1222 doses significantly raised spike-specific TCR breadth and depth over controls.

In regard to this clone: Its antigen is unidentified.

The V gene lost 0 bases and the J gene lost 2 bases, with 9 bases spanning the gap. In germline, CDR1 is SGDLS, CDR2 YYNGEE. This CDR3 has 15 residues. Libraries were prepared by immunoSEQ multiplex PCR; TCRdb keeps only in-frame clonotypes and omits some of them. The sample yields tens of thousands of clones, roughly 86% seen once. V is TRBV9 and J is TRBJ2-1; D might be TRBD1 (5 bases). The clonotype originates from an adult in good health. The sequences come from peripheral blood, collected on day 0 of MenACWY control vaccination. CDR3: CASSVGRGPYNEQFF. In nucleotides, the CDR3 is TGTGCCAGCAGCGTAGGAAGGGGTCCCTACAATGAGCAGTTCTTC.